The 28 T cell receptor beta chains below come from one sample, sequenced in a study of control samples from healthy donors and cancer patients. The protocol was immunoSEQ multiplex PCR, while the TCRdb copy is restricted to in-frame clones and leaves out a portion. The data contain 90,000 to 130,000 clones, about 80% of them seen just once; the ten biggest clones take up 6% to 8%. Sequencing was performed on blood. Receptors were obtained from a young man in good health.

The CDR3 nucleotides are TGTGCCACCAGTGAAGGTGAGGGTCGGAACACTGAAGCTTTCTTT. It is translated as CATSEGEGRNTEAFF. The chain recombines TRBV24-1 with TRBJ1-1; D unclear. CDR1 and CDR2 (germline): KGHDR, SFDVKD. This CDR3 has 15 residues. V was shortened by 4 bases and J by 1 base, with 12 bases between the two germline ends.

This clone was counted a single time. The rearrangement links TRBV5-1 to TRBJ1-6; D is possibly TRBD1 (5 bases). V dropped 2 bases and J dropped 5 bases, with 14 bases sitting between them. Germline CDR1 is SGHRS and CDR2 is YFSETQ. The CDR3 has 16 amino acids. The CDR3 sequence is CASSFLAGSDNSPLHF. The CDR3 bases are TGCGCCAGCAGCTTTTTGGCAGGGTCCGATAATTCACCCCTCCACTTT.

On this clone itself: Germline and junction disagree at one end, which may indicate a read error. J is TRBJ1-6 and V is TRBV11-2; 7 bases match TRBD1. This CDR3 has 16 amino acids. Germline CDR1 reads SGHAT; CDR2 reads FQNNGV. The CDR3 loop reads CASSTQRGLGNSPPHF. The CDR3 DNA reads as TGTGCCAGCAGCACCCAGAGGGGGCTTGGGAATTCACCCCCCCACTTT.

The DNA of the CDR3 is TGTGCCAGCAGCCTCCAGGGAGCCCGTGGCTACACCTTC. Its translation is CASSLQGARGYTF. The V gene is TRBV27, the J gene TRBJ1-2, with D possibly being TRBD1 (5 bases). Trimming left V 6 bases short and J 7 bases short, with 15 bases between. In germline, CDR1 is MNHEY, CDR2 SMNVEV (reference sequence). This CDR3 region has 13 residues.

This clone was seen a single time. The genes are TRBV5-1 and TRBJ2-3; TRBD2 matches 9 bases. Unmatched junction bases numbered 10, after V lost 6 bases and J lost 2 bases. This CDR3 has 16 residues. Germline assignment: CDR1 SGHRS and CDR2 YFSETQ. The CDR3 region is CASTDISGGLTDTQYF. CDR3 bases: TGCGCCAGCACCGATATCAGCGGGGGGCTCACAGATACGCAGTATTTT.

This clone showed up just a few times. V and J are TRBV19 and TRBJ2-5; D is ambiguous. The length of the CDR3 is 14 residues. Trimming stripped 4 bases from V and 2 bases from J, with 11 bases between. Germline CDR1 is LNHDA and CDR2 is SQIVND (reference sequence). CDR3 amino acids: CASSTTASQETQYF. DNA for the CDR3: TGTGCCAGTAGTACAACGGCCAGTCAAGAGACCCAGTACTTC.

This clone was counted a few times. V and J are TRBV6-1 and TRBJ1-5; D gene unclear. Trimming removed 4 bases at V and 1 base at J, with 8 bases between. CDR1 is MNHNS and CDR2 is SASEGT in the germline V gene. The CDR3 totals 14 residues. CDR3: CASSGANSNQPQHF. CDR3 nucleotides: TGTGCCAGCAGTGGAGCTAACAGCAATCAGCCCCAGCATTTT.

This rearrangement joins TRBV19 to TRBJ2-2; 8 positions match TRBD1. The V and J ends lost 7 bases and 3 bases, in that order; junction bases with no gene match: 16. The CDR3 contains 18 residues. The V gene's germline CDR1 is LNHDA and CDR2 SQIVND (reference sequence). Here the CDR3 DNA reads TGTGCCAGTACCATTGTTGGACAGGGTAAGGAGGACACCGGGGAGCTGTTTTTT. Its translation is CASTIVGQGKEDTGELFF.

This sequence joins TRBV6-6 and TRBJ1-2; possibly TRBD1 for D (6 bases). CDR3 length equals 15 residues. Trimming cost V 6 bases and J 1 base, with 15 bases left between them. CDR1 is MNHNY and CDR2 is SVGAGI in the germline V gene (reference sequence). The CDR3 DNA reads TGTGCCAGCAGGGAGGGGGTTTTTGTTAACTATGGCTACACCTTC. The encoded protein is CASREGVFVNYGYTF.

This clone has a handful of counts. This chain connects TRBV7-2 to TRBJ1-1; possible D gene TRBD1, 5 bases. This CDR3 contains 15 residues. V was shortened by 5 bases and J by 0 bases, with 13 bases between the two germline ends. Germline V lookup: CDR1 SGHTA, CDR2 FQGNSA. CDR3 sequence (DNA): TGTGCCAGCAGCATACGCGGGGGTCTGAACACTGAAGCTTTCTTT. Amino acids: CASSIRGGLNTEAFF.

The chain carries TRBV28 and TRBJ1-6; 7 nucleotides align to TRBD1. Trimming removed 2 bases from V and 10 bases from J; junction bases left unmatched: 8. Germline CDR1 reads MDHEN; CDR2 reads SYDVKM. This CDR3 contains 15 residues. DNA of the CDR3: TGTGCCAGCAGTTTACGGGACAGTAAGGGATCACCCCTCCACTTT. Residues: CASSLRDSKGSPLHF.

This chain connects TRBV5-1 to TRBJ2-7; 10 nucleotides agree with TRBD1. Trimming removed 4 bases from V and 2 bases from J; junction bases left unmatched: 3. CDR3 size: 14 residues. Germline V gene lookup returns CDR1 SGHRS and CDR2 YFSETQ. CDR3 sequence (DNA): TGCGCCAGCAGCCTAGGACAGGGGGCCTACGAGCAGTACTTC. It codes for CASSLGQGAYEQYF.

The rearrangement uses TRBV27 and TRBJ2-1, with D perhaps TRBD2 (6 bases). Germline CDR1 reads MNHEY; CDR2 reads SMNVEV (reference sequence). CDR3 size: 16 residues. Trimming took 5 bases from V and 0 from J, leaving 14 bases between them. The CDR3 DNA follows: TGTGCCAGCAGTCTCGGCGGGGACCACTCCTACAATGAGCAGTTCTTC. Protein product: CASSLGGDHSYNEQFF.

The genes are TRBV3-1 (or the pseudogene TRBV3-2) and TRBJ2-5, with a tentative D call TRBD1 (5 bases). Per germline, CDR1 LGHDT and CDR2 YNNKEL (reference sequence). V was pared by 5 bases and J by 1 base, with 20 bases between. This CDR3 spans 17 amino acids. CDR3 amino acids: CASSILGQGSPQETQYF. In nucleotides, the CDR3 is TGTGCCAGCAGCATCCTGGGTCAGGGCTCCCCCCAAGAGACCCAGTACTTC.

This chain joins TRBV25-1 and TRBJ2-6; tentative D call: TRBD1 (5 bases). Deletions cut 4 bases from V and 1 base from J, with 11 bases between. CDR3 size: 16 residues. Looked up from germline, CDR1 is MGHDK and CDR2 is SYGVNS. The CDR3 region has the DNA TGTGCCAGCAGTGCCGCCAGGGCTTCTGGGGCCAACGTCCTGACTTTC. Its protein is CASSAARASGANVLTF.

The chain carries TRBV2 and TRBJ2-5, with 8 positions matching TRBD2. The CDR3 has 17 residues. CDR1 is SNHLY, CDR2 FYNNEI, per germline. Trimming took 0 bases from V and 4 from J; bases not matched to a gene: 10. CDR3 sequence: CASSEAGLRGAGETQYF. CDR3 DNA sequence: TGTGCCAGCAGTGAAGCAGGTCTGCGGGGGGCTGGAGAGACCCAGTACTTC.

This clone was observed a handful of times. The V gene is TRBV30, the J gene TRBJ1-1; 11 nucleotides line up with TRBD1. The CDR3 contains 16 residues. V was pared by 1 base and J by 1 base, with 5 bases of the junction left unmatched. CDR1 is GTSNPN, CDR2 SVGIG, per germline (reference sequence). CDR3 coding DNA: TGTGCCTGGAGTGCCTGGGACAGGGGGACGAACACTGAAGCTTTCTTT. Translated, it gives CAWSAWDRGTNTEAFF. The entire variable domain, with the rest obtained from reference TRBV30 and TRBJ1-1, is as follows: SQTIHQWPATLVQPVGSPLSLECTVEGTSNPNLYWYRQAAGRGLQLLFYSVGIGQISSEVPQNLSASRPQDRQFILSSKKLLLSDSGFYLCAWSAWDRGTNTEAFFGQGTRLTVV.

The chain recombines TRBV7-2 with TRBJ1-2; D unresolved. Germline V gene data show CDR1 as SGHTA and CDR2 as FQGNSA. Trimming removed 2 bases from V and 4 bases from J, with 11 bases in between. The CDR3 is 14 residues long. CDR3 bases: TGTGCCAGCAGCTTAAAAGGGAAGTCCTATGGCTACACCTTC. It yields the protein CASSLKGKSYGYTF.

This clone was recorded once. The chain combines TRBV9 with TRBJ2-1, with D maybe TRBD2 (6 bases). Germline assignment: CDR1 SGDLS and CDR2 YYNGEE. V lost 0 bases and J 5 bases, leaving 21 bases between the germline ends. The CDR3 extends over 18 amino acids. The CDR3 spells CASSVEWSRGGINNEQFF. DNA of the CDR3: TGTGCCAGCAGCGTAGAATGGAGTCGGGGAGGCATCAACAATGAGCAGTTCTTC.

J is TRBJ2-7 and V is TRBV14; TRBD2 aligns across 12 bases. This CDR3 is 17 amino acids long. With V trimmed by 5 bases and J by 9 bases, 17 bases remained unmatched. In germline, CDR1 is SGHDN, CDR2 FVKESK. CDR3 nucleotide sequence: TGTGCCAGCAGCTACCTTTTCGTGCCTAGCGGGGGGGCCGTGCAGTACGTC. Translation: CASSYLFVPSGGAVQYV.

The V and J genes are TRBV6-7 and TRBJ1-3; D not resolved. TRBV6-7 is designated an ORF whose function remains uncertain. V lost 6 bases and J 4 bases, leaving 19 bases between the germline ends. The CDR3 totals 16 residues. CDR3 in amino acids: CASSSAANLKGNTIYF. CDR3 nucleotide sequence: TGTGCCAGCAGCTCCGCCGCAAACTTGAAAGGAAACACCATATATTTT.

This chain joins TRBV5-4 and TRBJ2-7; 8 bases agree with TRBD2. V trimming: 0 bases; J trimming: 6 bases; junction bases outside the gene matches: 8. CDR3 length equals 15 residues. Germline CDR1 reads SGHNT; CDR2 reads YYREEE (reference sequence). The CDR3 region has the DNA TGTGCCAGCAGCTTGGGGGGGACTAGGCAATTCGAGCAGTACTTC. Amino acids: CASSLGGTRQFEQYF.

This clone was found a few times. V gene TRBV6-2 or TRBV6-3 combines with J gene TRBJ1-5, with TRBD1 as a possible D gene (5 bases). Germline CDR1 reads MNHEY; CDR2 reads SVGEGT. V lost 2 bases and J 8 bases, leaving 16 bases between the germline ends. This CDR3 contains 15 residues. CDR3 sequence reads: CASSYEGHFEEPQHF. CDR3 in DNA: TGTGCCAGCAGTTACGAAGGACACTTCGAGGAGCCCCAGCATTTT.

This chain uses TRBV7-2 with TRBJ2-4; TRBD1 matches at 7 bases. The V gene's germline CDR1 is SGHTA and CDR2 FQGNSA. This CDR3 has 18 amino acids. Germline trimming cut 0 bases from V and 0 bases from J; bases unmatched to any gene: 8. The CDR3 DNA sequence: TGTGCCAGCAGCTTAGCCTCCGGACAGGCGCTAGCCAAAAACATTCAGTACTTC. The encoded protein is CASSLASGQALAKNIQYF.

The chain combines TRBV30 with TRBJ1-2, with 7 bases fitting TRBD1. The CDR3 loop spans 13 amino acids. Germline CDR1 is GTSNPN and CDR2 is SVGIG (reference sequence). V was clipped by 8 bases and J by 0 bases; unmatched bases: 6. Written as DNA, the CDR3 is TGTGCCCTCCACAGGGGCGCTAACTATGGCTACACCTTC. Translation gives CALHRGANYGYTF. Variable domain in full (rest from reference TRBV30 and TRBJ1-2): SQTIHQWPATLVQPVGSPLSLECTVEGTSNPNLYWYRQAAGRGLQLLFYSVGIGQISSEVPQNLSASRPQDRQFILSSKKLLLSDSGFYLCALHRGANYGYTFGSGTRLTVV.

This chain joins TRBV27 and TRBJ1-1, with no clear D. This CDR3 contains 17 residues. Germline lookup yields CDR1 MNHEY and CDR2 SMNVEV (reference sequence). The germline V and J ends were trimmed by 4 bases and 1 base, with 19 bases remaining between them. The CDR3 spells CASSSPDLWKTNTEAFF. DNA for the CDR3: TGTGCCAGCAGTTCTCCCGACCTGTGGAAAACGAACACTGAAGCTTTCTTT.

This clone was recorded only once. This chain uses TRBV30 with TRBJ1-5; 9 nucleotides match TRBD1. The V gene's germline CDR1 is GTSNPN and CDR2 SVGIG (reference sequence). This CDR3 has 14 residues. The trim removed 1 base at V and 7 bases at J, leaving 5 bases unmatched. CDR3 nucleotide sequence: TGTGCCTGGAGTGACAGGGGGCTTTTCCAGCCCCAGCATTTT. It codes for CAWSDRGLFQPQHF.

This sequence joins TRBV15 and TRBJ2-3; TRBD2 matches 9 bases. V shed 10 bases, J shed 3 bases, and the junction held 8 bases outside the gene matches. Per the germline V gene, CDR1 is LNHNV and CDR2 is YYDKDF (reference sequence). This CDR3 region has 14 residues. The CDR3: CAIKAGGITDTQYF. The CDR3 DNA follows: TGTGCCATCAAGGCGGGGGGGATAACAGATACGCAGTATTTT.